This entry features one TCR beta chain sequence. This CDR3 has 15 amino acids. From germline, CDR1 is MNHEY and CDR2 SVGAGI. V was shortened by 8 bases and J by 5 bases, with 21 bases between the two germline ends. These data are taken from a study of blood T cell repertoires in COVID-19. Per the original data handling: Scientists estimated how many nucleated cells there were by amplifying reference gene primers. TCRdb keeps only in-frame clones here, not all; method: immunoSEQ multiplex PCR. V and J calls and clone size are given by that table; D and trimming were obtained from the DNA. The table lists about 170,000 clones, around 83% of them singletons.

This sequence originates from a woman aged 50 to 60 in a cohort exposed to, infected with or recovered from COVID-19 (not recorded which). What was sequenced was PBMCs or T cells enriched from blood (not recorded which). V and J are TRBV6-5 and TRBJ1-1, with TRBD1 as a possible D gene (6 bases). CDR3 sequence: CASEQGRNRRTEAFF. The DNA of the CDR3 is TGTGCCAGCGAACAGGGAAGGAACCGTCGAACTGAAGCTTTCTTT.